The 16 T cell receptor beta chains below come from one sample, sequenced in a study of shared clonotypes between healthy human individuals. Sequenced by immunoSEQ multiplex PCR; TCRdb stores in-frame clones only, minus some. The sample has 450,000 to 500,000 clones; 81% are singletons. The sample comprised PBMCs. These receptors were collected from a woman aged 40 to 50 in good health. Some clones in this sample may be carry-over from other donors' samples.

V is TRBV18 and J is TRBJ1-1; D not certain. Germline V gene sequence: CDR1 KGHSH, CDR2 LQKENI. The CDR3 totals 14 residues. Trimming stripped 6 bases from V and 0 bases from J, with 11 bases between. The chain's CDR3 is CASSPASMNTEAFF. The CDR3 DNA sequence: TGTGCCAGCTCCCCCGCAAGCATGAACACTGAAGCTTTCTTT. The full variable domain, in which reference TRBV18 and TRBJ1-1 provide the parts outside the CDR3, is NAGVMQNPRHLVRRRGQEARLRCSPMKGHSHVYWYRQLPEEGLKFMVYLQKENIIDESGMPKERFSAEFPKEGPSILRIQQVVRGDSAAYFCASSPASMNTEAFFGQGTRLTVV.

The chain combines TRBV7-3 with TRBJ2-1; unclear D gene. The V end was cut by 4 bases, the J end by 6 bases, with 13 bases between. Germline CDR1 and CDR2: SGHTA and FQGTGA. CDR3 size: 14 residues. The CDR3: CASSSLVGSNEQFF. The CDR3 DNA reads TGTGCCAGCAGCTCCCTAGTGGGTAGCAATGAGCAGTTCTTC.

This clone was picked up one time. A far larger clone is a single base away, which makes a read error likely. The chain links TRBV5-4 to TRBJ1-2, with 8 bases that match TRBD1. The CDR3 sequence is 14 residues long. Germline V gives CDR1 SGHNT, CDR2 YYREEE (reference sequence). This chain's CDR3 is CVSSLDREVYGYTF. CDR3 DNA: TGTGTCAGCAGCTTGGACAGGGAGGTCTATGGCTACACCTTC.

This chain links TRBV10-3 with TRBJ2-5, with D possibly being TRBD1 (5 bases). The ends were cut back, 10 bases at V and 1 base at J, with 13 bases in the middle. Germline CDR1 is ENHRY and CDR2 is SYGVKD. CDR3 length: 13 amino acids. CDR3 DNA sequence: TGTGCCAGTCAGACAGATTTCCAAGAGACCCAGTACTTC. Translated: CASQTDFQETQYF.

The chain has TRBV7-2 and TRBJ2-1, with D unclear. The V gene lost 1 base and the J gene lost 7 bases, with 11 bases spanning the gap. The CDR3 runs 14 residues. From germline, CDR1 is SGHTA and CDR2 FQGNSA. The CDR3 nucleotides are TGTGCCAGCAGCTTAGGCCCGACGGAGAATGAGCAGTTCTTC. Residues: CASSLGPTENEQFF. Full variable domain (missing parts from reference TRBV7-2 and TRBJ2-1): GAGVSQSPSNKVTEKGKDVELRCDPISGHTALYWYRQSLGQGLEFLIYFQGNSAPDKSGLPSDRFSAERTGGSVSTLTIQRTQQEDSAVYLCASSLGPTENEQFFGPGTRLTVL.

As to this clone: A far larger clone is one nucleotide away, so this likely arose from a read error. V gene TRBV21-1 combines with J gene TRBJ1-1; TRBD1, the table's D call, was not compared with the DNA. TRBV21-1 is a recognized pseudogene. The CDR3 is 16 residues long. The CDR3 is CASPYQGASTNTEAFF. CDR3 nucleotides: TGTGCCAGCCCGTACCAGGGGGCGAGTACGAACACTGAAGCTTTCTTT.

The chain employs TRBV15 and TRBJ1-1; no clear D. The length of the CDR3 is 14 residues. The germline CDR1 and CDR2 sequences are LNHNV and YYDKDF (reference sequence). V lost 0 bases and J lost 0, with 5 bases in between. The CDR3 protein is CATSRDQVNTEAFF. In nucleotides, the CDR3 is TGTGCCACCAGCAGAGATCAGGTGAACACTGAAGCTTTCTTT.

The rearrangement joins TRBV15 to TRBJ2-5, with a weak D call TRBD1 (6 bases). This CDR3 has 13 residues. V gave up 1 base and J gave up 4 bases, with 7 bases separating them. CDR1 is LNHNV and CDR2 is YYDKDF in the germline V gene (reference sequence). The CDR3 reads CATSRAGVETQYF. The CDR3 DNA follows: TGTGCCACCAGCAGAGCAGGGGTAGAGACCCAGTACTTC.

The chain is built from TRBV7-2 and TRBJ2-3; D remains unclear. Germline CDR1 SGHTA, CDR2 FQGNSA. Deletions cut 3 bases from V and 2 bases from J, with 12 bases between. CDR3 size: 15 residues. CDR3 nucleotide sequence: TGTGCCAGCAGCTTTACCCCGCACTCCACAGATACGCAGTATTTT. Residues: CASSFTPHSTDTQYF. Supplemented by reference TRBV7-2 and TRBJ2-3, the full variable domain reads GAGVSQSPSNKVTEKGKDVELRCDPISGHTALYWYRQSLGQGLEFLIYFQGNSAPDKSGLPSDRFSAERTGGSVSTLTIQRTQQEDSAVYLCASSFTPHSTDTQYFGPGTRLTVL.

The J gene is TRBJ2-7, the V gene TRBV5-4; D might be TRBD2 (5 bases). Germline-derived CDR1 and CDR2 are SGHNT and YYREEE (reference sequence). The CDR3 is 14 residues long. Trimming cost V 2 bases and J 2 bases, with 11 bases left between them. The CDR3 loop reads CASSFSGLTYEQYF. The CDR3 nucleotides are TGTGCCAGCAGCTTCTCCGGACTGACCTACGAGCAGTACTTC. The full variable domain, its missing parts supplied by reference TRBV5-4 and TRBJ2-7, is ETGVTQSPTHLIKTRGQQVTLRCSSQSGHNTVSWYQQALGQGPQFIFQYYREEENGRGNFPPRFSGLQFPNYSSELNVNALELDDSALYLCASSFSGLTYEQYFGPGTRLTVT.

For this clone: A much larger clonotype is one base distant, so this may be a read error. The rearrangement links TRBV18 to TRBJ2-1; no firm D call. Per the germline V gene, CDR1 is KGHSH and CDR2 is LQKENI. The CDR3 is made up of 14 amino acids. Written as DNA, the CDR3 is TGTACCAGCTCACCAGCCGCGCTCAACAATGAGCAGTTCTTC. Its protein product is CTSSPAALNNEQFF.

CDR3 amino acids: CSAVPPGQGYNEQFF. The CDR3 DNA sequence: TGCAGCGCCGTACCCCCGGGACAGGGCTACAATGAGCAGTTCTTC. The genes are TRBV29-1 and TRBJ2-1; 9 bases match TRBD1. The CDR3 has 15 residues. J was trimmed by 3 bases and V by 7 bases; bases with no gene match: 10. Germline-derived CDR1 and CDR2 are SQVTM and ANQGSEA.

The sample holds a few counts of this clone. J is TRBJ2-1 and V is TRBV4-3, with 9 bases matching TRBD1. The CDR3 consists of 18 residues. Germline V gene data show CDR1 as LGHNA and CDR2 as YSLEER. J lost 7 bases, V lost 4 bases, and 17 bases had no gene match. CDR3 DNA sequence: TGCGCCAGCAGCCCCTATGCCCCGGGACAGGGCCTGGGGAATGAGCAGTTCTTC. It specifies CASSPYAPGQGLGNEQFF.

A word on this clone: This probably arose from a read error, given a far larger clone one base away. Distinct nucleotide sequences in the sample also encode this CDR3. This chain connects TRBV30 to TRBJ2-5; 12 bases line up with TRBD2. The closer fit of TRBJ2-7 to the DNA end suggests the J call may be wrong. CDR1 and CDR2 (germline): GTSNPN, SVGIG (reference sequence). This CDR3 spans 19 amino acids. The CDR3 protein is CACRQDRLAGVLQTYEQYF. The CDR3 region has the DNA TGTGCCTGCCGGCAGGATCGACTAGCGGGAGTCCTACAAACCTACGAGCAGTACTTC.

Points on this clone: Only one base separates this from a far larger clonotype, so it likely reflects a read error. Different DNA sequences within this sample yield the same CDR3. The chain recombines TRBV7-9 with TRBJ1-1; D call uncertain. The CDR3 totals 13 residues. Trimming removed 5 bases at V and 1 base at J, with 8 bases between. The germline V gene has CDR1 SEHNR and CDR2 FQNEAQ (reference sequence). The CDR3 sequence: CASSPTENTEAFF. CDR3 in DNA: TGTGCCAGCAGCCCCACAGAGAACACTGAAGCTTTCTTT.

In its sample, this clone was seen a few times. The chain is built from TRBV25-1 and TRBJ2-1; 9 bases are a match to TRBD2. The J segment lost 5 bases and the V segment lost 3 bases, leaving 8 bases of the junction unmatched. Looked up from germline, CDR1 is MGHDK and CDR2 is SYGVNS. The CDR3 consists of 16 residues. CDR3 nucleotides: TGTGCCAGCAGTGAGCTGACTAGCGGAGGGGACAATGAGCAGTTCTTC. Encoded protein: CASSELTSGGDNEQFF.